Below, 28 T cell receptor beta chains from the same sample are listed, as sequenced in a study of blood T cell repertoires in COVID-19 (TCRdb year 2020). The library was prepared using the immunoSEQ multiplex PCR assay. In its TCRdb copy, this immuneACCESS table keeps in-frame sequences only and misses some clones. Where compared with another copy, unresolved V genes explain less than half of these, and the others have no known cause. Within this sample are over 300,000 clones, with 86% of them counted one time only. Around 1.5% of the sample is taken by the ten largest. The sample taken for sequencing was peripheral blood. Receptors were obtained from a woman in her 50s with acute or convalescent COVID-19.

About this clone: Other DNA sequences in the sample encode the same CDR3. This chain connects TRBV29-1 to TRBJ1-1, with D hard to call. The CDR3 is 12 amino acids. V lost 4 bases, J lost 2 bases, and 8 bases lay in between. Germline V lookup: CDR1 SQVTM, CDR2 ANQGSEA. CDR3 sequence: CSVGGLNTEAFF. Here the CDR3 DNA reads TGCAGCGTTGGTGGGCTCAACACTGAAGCTTTCTTT.

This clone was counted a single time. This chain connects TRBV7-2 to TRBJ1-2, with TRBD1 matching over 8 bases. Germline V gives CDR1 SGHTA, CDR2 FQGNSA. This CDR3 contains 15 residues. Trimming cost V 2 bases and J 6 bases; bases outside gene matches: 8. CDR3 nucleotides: TGTGCCAGCAGCTTATTTGACAGGGGTTCAAATGGCTACACCTTC. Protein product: CASSLFDRGSNGYTF.

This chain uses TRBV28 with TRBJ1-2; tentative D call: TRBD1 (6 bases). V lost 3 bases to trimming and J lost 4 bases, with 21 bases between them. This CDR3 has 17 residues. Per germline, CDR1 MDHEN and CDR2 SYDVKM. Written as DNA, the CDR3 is TGTGCCAGCAGTTTGCCCCTCGAGGGGGTATACGGCTATGGCTACACCTTC. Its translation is CASSLPLEGVYGYGYTF.

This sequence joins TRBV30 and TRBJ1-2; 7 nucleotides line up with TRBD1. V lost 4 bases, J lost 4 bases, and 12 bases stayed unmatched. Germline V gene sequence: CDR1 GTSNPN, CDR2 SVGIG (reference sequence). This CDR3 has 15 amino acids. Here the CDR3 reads CAWNKQGRRGYGYTF. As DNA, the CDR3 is TGTGCCTGGAACAAACAGGGGCGGCGGGGCTATGGCTACACCTTC.

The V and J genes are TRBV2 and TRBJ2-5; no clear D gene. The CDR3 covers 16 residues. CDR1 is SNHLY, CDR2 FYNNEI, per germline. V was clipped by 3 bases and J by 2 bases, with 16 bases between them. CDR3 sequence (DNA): TGTGCCAGCAGTGACCCCACTCAACTAACACAAGAGACCCAGTACTTC. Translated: CASSDPTQLTQETQYF.

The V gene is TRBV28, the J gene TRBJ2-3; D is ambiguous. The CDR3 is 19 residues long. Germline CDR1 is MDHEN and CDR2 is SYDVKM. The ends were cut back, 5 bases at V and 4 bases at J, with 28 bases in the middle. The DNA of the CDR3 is TGTGCCAGCAGTCAACCTAGTGGCCGTTCCCTCGGAGAGGCAGATACGCAGTATTTT. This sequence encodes CASSQPSGRSLGEADTQYF. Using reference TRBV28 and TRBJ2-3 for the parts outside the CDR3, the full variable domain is DVKVTQSSRYLVKRTGEKVFLECVQDMDHENMFWYRQDPGLGLRLIYFSYDVKMKEKGDIPEGYSVSREKKERFSLILESASTNQTSMYLCASSQPSGRSLGEADTQYFGPGTRLTVL.

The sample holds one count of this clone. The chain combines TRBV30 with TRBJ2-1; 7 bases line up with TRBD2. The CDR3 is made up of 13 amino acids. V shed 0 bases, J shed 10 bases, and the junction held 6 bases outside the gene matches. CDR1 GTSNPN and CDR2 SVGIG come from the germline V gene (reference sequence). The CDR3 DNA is TGTGCCTGGAGTGTCGGTGGGAGGGACGAGCAGTTCTTC. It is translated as CAWSVGGRDEQFF.

CDR3 DNA: TGTGCCAGTAACCAGGGGGCCTATGGCTACACCTTC. Translating gives CASNQGAYGYTF. This chain connects TRBV19 to TRBJ1-2; 8 bases are a match to TRBD1. This CDR3 is built from 12 residues. CDR1 is LNHDA, CDR2 SQIVND, per germline (reference sequence). V shed 7 bases, J shed 4 bases, and the junction held 2 bases outside the gene matches.

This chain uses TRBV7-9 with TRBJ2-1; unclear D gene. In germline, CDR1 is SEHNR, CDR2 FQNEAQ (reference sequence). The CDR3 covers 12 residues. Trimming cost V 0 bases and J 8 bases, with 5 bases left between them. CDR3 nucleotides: TGTGCCAGCAGCTTAGCTGTCGATGAGCAGTTCTTC. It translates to CASSLAVDEQFF.

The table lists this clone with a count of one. In DNA form, the CDR3 reads TGTGCCAGCAGCCCACAGGGGGCTGAAAAACTGTTTTTT. As protein: CASSPQGAEKLFF. This sequence joins TRBV5-4 and TRBJ1-4; 9 bases are a match to TRBD1. V was pared by 4 bases and J by 7 bases, with 2 bases of the junction left unmatched. The CDR3 contains 13 residues. Germline CDR1 is SGHNT and CDR2 is YYREEE (reference sequence).

CDR3 residues: CASSSGQGGLSSYNEQFF. The CDR3 DNA follows: TGCGCCAGCAGCTCGGGACAGGGGGGCCTGAGCTCCTACAATGAGCAGTTCTTC. The V gene is TRBV5-1, the J gene TRBJ2-1; 11 nucleotides line up with TRBD1. This CDR3 region has 18 residues. The V and J ends lost 3 bases and 0 bases, in that order; junction bases with no gene match: 8. Germline loops: CDR1 SGHRS, CDR2 YFSETQ.

DNA for the CDR3: TGTGCCAGCAGCTTAGCCGGGACAGGGGGCTACAATGAGCAGTTCTTC. Translation: CASSLAGTGGYNEQFF. The V gene is TRBV7-2, the J gene TRBJ2-1, with 11 bases fitting TRBD1. Germline values: CDR1 SGHTA, CDR2 FQGNSA. The junction had 1 base not matched to a gene; V was cut back by 0 bases and J by 3 bases. The CDR3 has 16 amino acids.

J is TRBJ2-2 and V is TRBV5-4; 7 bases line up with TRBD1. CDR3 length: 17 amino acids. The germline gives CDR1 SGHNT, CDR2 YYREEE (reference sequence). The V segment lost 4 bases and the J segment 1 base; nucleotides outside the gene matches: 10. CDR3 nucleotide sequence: TGTGCCAGCAGCCCACGACAGGGAATCGGGAACACCGGGGAGCTGTTTTTT. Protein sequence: CASSPRQGIGNTGELFF.

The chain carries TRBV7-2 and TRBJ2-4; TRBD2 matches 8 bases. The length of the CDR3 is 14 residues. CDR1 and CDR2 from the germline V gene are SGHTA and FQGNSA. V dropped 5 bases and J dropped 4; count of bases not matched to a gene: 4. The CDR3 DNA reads TGTGCCAGCAGCCGGGGGGGACCAAAAAACATTCAGTACTTC. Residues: CASSRGGPKNIQYF.

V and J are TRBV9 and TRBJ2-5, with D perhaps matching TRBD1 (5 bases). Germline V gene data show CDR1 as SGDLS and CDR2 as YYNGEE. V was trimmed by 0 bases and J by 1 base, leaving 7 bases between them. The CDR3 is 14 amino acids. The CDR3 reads CASSVARAQETQYF. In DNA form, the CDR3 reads TGTGCCAGCAGCGTAGCCAGGGCCCAAGAGACCCAGTACTTC.

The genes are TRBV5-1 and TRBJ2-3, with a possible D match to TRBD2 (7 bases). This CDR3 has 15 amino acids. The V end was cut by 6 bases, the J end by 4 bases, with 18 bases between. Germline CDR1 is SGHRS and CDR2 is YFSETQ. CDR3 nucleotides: TGCGCCAGCAACCGGGGGGCGATTGGTGCAGATACGCAGTATTTT. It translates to CASNRGAIGADTQYF. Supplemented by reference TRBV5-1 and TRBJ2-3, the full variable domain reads KAGVTQTPRYLIKTRGQQVTLSCSPISGHRSVSWYQQTPGQGLQFLFEYFSETQRNKGNFPGRFSGRQFSNSRSEMNVSTLELGDSALYLCASNRGAIGADTQYFGPGTRLTVL.

The CDR3 region is CASSFSGLSADTQYF. Written as DNA, the CDR3 is TGCGCCAGCAGCTTTAGCGGGTTATCGGCAGATACGCAGTATTTT. The chain employs TRBV5-1 and TRBJ2-3; the match to TRBD2 covers 7 bases. The junction had 7 bases not matched to a gene; V was cut back by 2 bases and J by 4 bases. This CDR3 has 15 amino acids. In germline, CDR1 is SGHRS, CDR2 YFSETQ.

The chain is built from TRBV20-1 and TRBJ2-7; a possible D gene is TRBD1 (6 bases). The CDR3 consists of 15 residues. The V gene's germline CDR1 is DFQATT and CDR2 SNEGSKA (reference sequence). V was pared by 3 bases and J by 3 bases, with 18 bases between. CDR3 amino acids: CSASDNRDILYEQYF. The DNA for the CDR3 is TGCAGTGCTAGTGATAACCGGGACATCCTCTACGAGCAGTACTTC.

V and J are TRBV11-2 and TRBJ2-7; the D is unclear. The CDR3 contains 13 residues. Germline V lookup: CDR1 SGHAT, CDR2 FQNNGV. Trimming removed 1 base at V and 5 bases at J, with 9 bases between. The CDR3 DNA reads TGTGCCAGCAGCTTAGGAGGCGGAAACGAGCAGTACTTC. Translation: CASSLGGGNEQYF.

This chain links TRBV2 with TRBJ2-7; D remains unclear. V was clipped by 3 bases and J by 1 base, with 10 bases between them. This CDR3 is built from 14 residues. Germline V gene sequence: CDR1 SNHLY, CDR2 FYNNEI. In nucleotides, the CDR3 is TGTGCCAGCAGTGAGGCCCCGTTGTCCTACGAGCAGTACTTC. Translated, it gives CASSEAPLSYEQYF.

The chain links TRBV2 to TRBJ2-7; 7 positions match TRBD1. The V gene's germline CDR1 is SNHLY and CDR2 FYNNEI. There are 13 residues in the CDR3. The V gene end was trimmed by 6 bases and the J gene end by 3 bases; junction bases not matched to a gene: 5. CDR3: CASRRDSNYEQYF. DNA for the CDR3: TGTGCCAGCAGGAGGGACAGCAACTACGAGCAGTACTTC.

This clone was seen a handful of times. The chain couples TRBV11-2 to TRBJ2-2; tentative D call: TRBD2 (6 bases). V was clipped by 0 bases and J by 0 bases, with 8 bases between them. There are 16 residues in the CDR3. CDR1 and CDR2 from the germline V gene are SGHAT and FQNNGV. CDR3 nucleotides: TGTGCCAGCAGCTTAGAGGGCGGGACGAACACCGGGGAGCTGTTTTTT. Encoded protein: CASSLEGGTNTGELFF.

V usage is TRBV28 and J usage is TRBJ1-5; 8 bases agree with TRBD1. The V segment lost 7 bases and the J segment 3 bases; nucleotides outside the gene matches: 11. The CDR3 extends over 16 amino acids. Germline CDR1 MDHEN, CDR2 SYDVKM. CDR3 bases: TGTGCCAGCATTCAACATGGACAGGGCGCCAATCAGCCCCAGCATTTT. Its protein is CASIQHGQGANQPQHF.

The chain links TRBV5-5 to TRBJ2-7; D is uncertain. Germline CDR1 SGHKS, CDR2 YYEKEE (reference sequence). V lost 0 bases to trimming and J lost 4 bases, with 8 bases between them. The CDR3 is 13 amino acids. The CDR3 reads CASSLGLQYEQYF. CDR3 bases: TGTGCCAGCAGCTTGGGACTCCAATACGAGCAGTACTTC.

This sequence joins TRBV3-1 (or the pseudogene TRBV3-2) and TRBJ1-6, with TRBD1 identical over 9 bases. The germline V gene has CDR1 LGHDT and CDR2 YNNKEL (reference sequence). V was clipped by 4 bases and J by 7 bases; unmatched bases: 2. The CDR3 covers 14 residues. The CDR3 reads CASSPGQGNSPLHF. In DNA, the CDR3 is TGTGCCAGCAGCCCGGGACAGGGCAATTCACCCCTCCACTTT.

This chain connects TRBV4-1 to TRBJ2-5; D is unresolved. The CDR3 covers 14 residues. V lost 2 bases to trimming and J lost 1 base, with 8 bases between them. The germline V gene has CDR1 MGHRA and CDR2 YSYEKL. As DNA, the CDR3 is TGCGCCAGCAGCCAATTATATCTCCAAGAGACCCAGTACTTC. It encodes CASSQLYLQETQYF.

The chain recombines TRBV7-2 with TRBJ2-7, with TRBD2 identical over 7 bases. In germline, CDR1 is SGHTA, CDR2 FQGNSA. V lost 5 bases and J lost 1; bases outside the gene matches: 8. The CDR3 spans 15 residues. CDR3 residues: CASSPGAGRSYEQYF. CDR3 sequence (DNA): TGTGCCAGCAGCCCTGGAGCGGGAAGGTCCTACGAGCAGTACTTC. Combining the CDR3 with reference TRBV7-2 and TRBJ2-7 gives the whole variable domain GAGVSQSPSNKVTEKGKDVELRCDPISGHTALYWYRQSLGQGLEFLIYFQGNSAPDKSGLPSDRFSAERTGGSVSTLTIQRTQQEDSAVYLCASSPGAGRSYEQYFGPGTRLTVT.

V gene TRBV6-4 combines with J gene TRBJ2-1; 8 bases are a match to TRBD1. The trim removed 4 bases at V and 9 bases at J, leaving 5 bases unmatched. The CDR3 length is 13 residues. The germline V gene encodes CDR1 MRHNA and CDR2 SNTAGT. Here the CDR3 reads CASSVLDRGEQFF. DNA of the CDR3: TGTGCCAGCAGTGTTCTCGACAGGGGTGAGCAGTTCTTC.